The 32 T cell receptor beta chains below come from one sample, sequenced in a study of T cell responses to AZD1222 COVID-19 vaccine. Some clones are missing from TCRdb's copy, which holds only in-frame ones; the method was immunoSEQ multiplex PCR. The sample consists of some 180,000 clones, around nine tenths of them appearing once. The sample consisted of peripheral blood, taken 28 days after the second dose of the MenACWY control vaccine. The receptors shown here come from an adult who received the MenACWY meningococcal vaccine as a control.

This clone was seen a handful of times. This sequence joins TRBV9 and TRBJ1-3; D call uncertain. The germline V gene has CDR1 SGDLS and CDR2 YYNGEE. The CDR3 runs 15 residues. V was cut by 4 bases and J by 4 bases, with 15 bases left in between. Here the CDR3 DNA reads TGTGCCAGCAGCTTAGAGACCGTTAAAGGAAACACCATATATTTT. As protein: CASSLETVKGNTIYF.

The J gene is TRBJ2-1, the V gene TRBV29-1, with 9 bases identical to TRBD1. Germline V gives CDR1 SQVTM, CDR2 ANQGSEA. This CDR3 is 16 amino acids long. The ends lost 1 base at V and 4 bases at J; junction bases unmatched: 8. The CDR3 DNA sequence: TGCAGCGTTGAAGGGGCCCGGGACAGGGTGTACAATGAGCAGTTCTTC. This codes for CSVEGARDRVYNEQFF.

CDR3 in DNA: TGTGCCAGCAGCCCCCGCCCGGCCAGCAGCTCTGGAAACACCATATATTTT. Translation gives CASSPRPASSSGNTIYF. The chain joins TRBV7-2 to TRBJ1-3; no clear D gene. This CDR3 is built from 17 residues. Germline CDR1 and CDR2: SGHTA and FQGNSA. V lost 5 bases and J 0 bases, leaving 17 bases between the germline ends.

This chain connects TRBV5-1 to TRBJ1-4, with a tentative D call TRBD1 (6 bases). Germline assignment: CDR1 SGHRS and CDR2 YFSETQ. The CDR3 sequence is 14 residues long. V was cut by 4 bases and J by 7 bases, with 14 bases left in between. CDR3 amino acids: CASSGTGQGEKLFF. The CDR3 DNA follows: TGCGCCAGCAGCGGAACAGGGCAGGGTGAAAAACTGTTTTTT.

Remarks on this clone: Other DNA variants within this sample encode the same CDR3. The chain joins TRBV7-9 to TRBJ1-3; D is unresolved. The germline CDR1 and CDR2 sequences are SEHNR and FQNEAQ (reference sequence). The CDR3 has 12 residues. The V and J ends lost 5 bases and 1 base respectively, with 3 bases between them. Written as DNA, the CDR3 is TGTGCCAGCAGCCCGTCTGGAAACACCATATATTTT. Encoded protein: CASSPSGNTIYF. Using reference TRBV7-9 and TRBJ1-3 for the parts outside the CDR3, the full variable domain is DTGVSQNPRHKITKRGQNVTFRCDPISEHNRLYWYRQTLGQGPEFLTYFQNEAQLEKSRLLSDRFSAERPKGSFSTLEIQRTEQGDSAMYLCASSPSGNTIYFGEGSWLTVV.

Turning to this clone: At one end, the junction sequence differs from germline, possibly due to a read error. The rearrangement joins TRBV3-1 (or the pseudogene TRBV3-2) to TRBJ2-1; 9 bases fit TRBD2. CDR3 length: 15 amino acids. Germline-derived CDR1 and CDR2 are LGHDT and YNNKEL (reference sequence). The DNA for the CDR3 is TGTGCCAGCAGCCAAGATCTGACTAGCGGTCATTACTCGATCTTC. Amino acid sequence: CASSQDLTSGHYSIF.

The V and J genes are TRBV5-6 and TRBJ2-6; 7 bases align to TRBD1. Germline trimming cut 0 bases from V and 0 bases from J; bases unmatched to any gene: 6. Germline V lookup: CDR1 SGHDT, CDR2 YYEEEE. There are 18 residues in the CDR3. The CDR3 is CASSLDRDSYSGANVLTF. Here the CDR3 DNA reads TGTGCCAGCAGCTTGGATCGGGACAGCTACTCTGGGGCCAACGTCCTGACTTTC.

V and J are TRBV19 and TRBJ1-3; no clear D gene. CDR1 is LNHDA and CDR2 is SQIVND in the germline V gene (reference sequence). The CDR3 runs to 14 residues. V was trimmed by 4 bases and J by 3 bases, leaving 10 bases between them. CDR3 nucleotides: TGTGCCAGTAGTAACCTTCGGGGTGGAAACACCATATATTTT. Translation gives CASSNLRGGNTIYF.

The chain carries TRBV27 and TRBJ2-1, with TRBD2 identical over 13 bases. Germline CDR1 MNHEY, CDR2 SMNVEV (reference sequence). V was pared by 5 bases and J by 8 bases, with 9 bases of the junction left unmatched. This CDR3 is 16 amino acids long. The CDR3: CASSLRTSGRGDEQFF. DNA for the CDR3: TGTGCCAGCAGTCTAAGGACTAGCGGGAGAGGCGATGAGCAGTTCTTC.

V is TRBV7-2 and J is TRBJ2-5; 15 bases agree with TRBD2. There are 15 residues in the CDR3. Losses at the gene ends were 5 bases for V and 4 bases for J; bases not matched to a gene: 2. Germline lookup yields CDR1 SGHTA and CDR2 FQGNSA. The CDR3 nucleotides read TGTGCCAGCAGCCGGACTAGCGGGAGGGTAGAGACCCAGTACTTC. Its translation: CASSRTSGRVETQYF.

This chain joins TRBV12-3 or TRBV12-4 and TRBJ1-1; no clear D. V was pared by 6 bases and J by 6 bases, with 8 bases between. This CDR3 region has 11 residues. CDR3 sequence (DNA): TGTGCCAGCAGAAATAGGGCTGAAGCTTTCTTT. Translating gives CASRNRAEAFF.

The V and J genes are TRBV24-1 and TRBJ2-7; TRBD1 might be the D (5 bases). Trimming removed 4 bases from V and 4 bases from J, with 10 bases in between. Germline CDR1 KGHDR, CDR2 SFDVKD. This CDR3 comprises 13 residues. CDR3 sequence: CATSEPDKYEQYF. CDR3 DNA: TGTGCCACCAGTGAACCGGACAAGTACGAGCAGTACTTC.

The genes are TRBV12-3 or TRBV12-4 and TRBJ2-3; 9 nucleotides align to TRBD1. The trim removed 3 bases at V and 14 bases at J, leaving 6 bases unmatched. The CDR3 length is 12 residues. This CDR3 reads CASSLGDRDSYF. The CDR3 DNA sequence: TGTGCCAGCAGTTTGGGGGACAGGGATTCGTATTTT.

The chain couples TRBV7-9 to TRBJ1-2; weak D call: TRBD1 (6 bases). V was shortened by 5 bases and J by 3 bases, with 19 bases between the two germline ends. CDR3 length equals 16 residues. Germline V CDR1 and CDR2: SEHNR, FQNEAQ (reference sequence). CDR3 in DNA: TGTGCCAGCAGCCTCACTGATATACAGGGAGACTATGGCTACACCTTC. Residues: CASSLTDIQGDYGYTF.

This clone appeared a single time. V usage is TRBV19 and J usage is TRBJ1-4; 8 nucleotides agree with TRBD1. There are 15 residues in the CDR3. Germline V gene lookup returns CDR1 LNHDA and CDR2 SQIVND (reference sequence). The trim removed 5 bases at V and 5 bases at J, leaving 7 bases unmatched. The CDR3 DNA reads TGTGCCAGTAGTGCTTGGACAGGGAAAAATGAAAAACTGTTTTTT. Encoded protein: CASSAWTGKNEKLFF. The variable domain in full, with the rest retrieved from reference TRBV19 and TRBJ1-4, is DGGITQSPKYLFRKEGQNVTLSCEQNLNHDAMYWYRQDPGQGLRLIYYSQIVNDFQKGDIAEGYSVSREKKESFPLTVTSAQKNPTAFYLCASSAWTGKNEKLFFGSGTQLSVL.

V gene TRBV11-2 combines with J gene TRBJ2-3; a possible D gene is TRBD1 (5 bases). The CDR3 consists of 14 residues. CDR1 SGHAT and CDR2 FQNNGV come from the germline V gene. The ends were cut back, 1 base at V and 4 bases at J, with 9 bases in the middle. The CDR3 bases are TGTGCCAGCAGCTTAGGGAGACAGTCAGATACGCAGTATTTT. Protein sequence: CASSLGRQSDTQYF.

A single count supports this clone. This chain connects TRBV9 to TRBJ2-7; 7 bases are shared with TRBD2. V was pared by 4 bases and J by 3 bases, with 10 bases of the junction left unmatched. The CDR3 is 15 amino acids. Germline assignment: CDR1 SGDLS and CDR2 YYNGEE. The CDR3 region is CASSPRGAGSYEQYF. DNA for the CDR3: TGTGCCAGCAGCCCCCGAGGAGCGGGAAGCTACGAGCAGTACTTC.

This chain joins TRBV9 and TRBJ1-5, with D uncertain. The V gene's germline CDR1 is SGDLS and CDR2 YYNGEE. This CDR3 has 15 amino acids. Trimming shortened V by 0 bases and J by 2 bases, and 9 bases separated the two germline ends. The DNA for the CDR3 is TGTGCCAGCAGCGTAGGAGGGAATCGCAATCAGCCCCAGCATTTT. Amino acids: CASSVGGNRNQPQHF.

In DNA, the CDR3 is TGTGCCAGCCCTTTAGCGGGAGGGCTTTTGGATGAGCAGTTCTTC. As protein: CASPLAGGLLDEQFF. J is TRBJ2-1 and V is TRBV6-5; 11 positions match TRBD2. The CDR3 runs to 15 residues. Germline V lookup: CDR1 MNHEY, CDR2 SVGAGI. V lost 8 bases, J lost 8 bases, and 11 bases stayed unmatched.

The J gene is TRBJ2-7, the V gene TRBV30; unclear D gene. Trimming left V 1 base short and J 5 bases short, with 12 bases between. CDR3 length: 13 amino acids. Per the germline V gene, CDR1 is GTSNPN and CDR2 is SVGIG (reference sequence). CDR3 sequence reads: CAWSAWGRNEQYF. Here the CDR3 DNA reads TGTGCCTGGAGTGCGTGGGGTAGGAACGAGCAGTACTTC.

As DNA, the CDR3 is TGTGCCAGCAGCCAGACAGGGGCCCCCAATCAGCCCCAGCATTTT. This gives the protein CASSQTGAPNQPQHF. The V call is TRBV11-2, the J call TRBJ1-5; 8 positions agree with TRBD1. The germline CDR1 and CDR2 sequences are SGHAT and FQNNGV. This CDR3 region has 15 residues. Unmatched junction bases numbered 6, after V lost 5 bases and J lost 3 bases.

The CDR3 here is CACLWGGDYGYTF. The CDR3 region has the DNA TGTGCCTGCCTGTGGGGGGGAGACTATGGCTACACCTTC. The V call is TRBV6-5, the J call TRBJ1-2; D is perhaps TRBD1 (5 bases). The CDR3 length is 13 residues. Germline CDR1 is MNHEY and CDR2 is SVGAGI. Trimming stripped 11 bases from V and 3 bases from J, with 16 bases between.

This rearrangement joins TRBV29-1 to TRBJ2-6; 7 nucleotides match TRBD1. CDR3 length equals 14 residues. V was pared by 7 bases and J by 2 bases, with 5 bases of the junction left unmatched. Germline assignment: CDR1 SQVTM and CDR2 ANQGSEA. The CDR3 is CSALQGAGANVLTF. CDR3 DNA: TGCAGCGCCCTGCAGGGGGCTGGGGCCAACGTCCTGACTTTC.

The chain couples TRBV5-1 to TRBJ2-1, with 7 bases lining up with TRBD2. The CDR3 contains 15 residues. J gave up 3 bases and V 4 bases, and 7 bases lay outside the gene matches. Germline loops: CDR1 SGHRS, CDR2 YFSETQ. The CDR3 region has the DNA TGCGCCAGCAGCCGCGGGACTACCATCTACAATGAGCAGTTCTTC. Protein: CASSRGTTIYNEQFF. Based on the CDR3 plus reference TRBV5-1 and TRBJ2-1, the full variable domain is KAGVTQTPRYLIKTRGQQVTLSCSPISGHRSVSWYQQTPGQGLQFLFEYFSETQRNKGNFPGRFSGRQFSNSRSEMNVSTLELGDSALYLCASSRGTTIYNEQFFGPGTRLTVL.

Only a few counts were recorded for this clone. The genes are TRBV19 and TRBJ1-2; D gene uncertain. Trimming stripped 3 bases from V and 3 bases from J, with 5 bases between. This CDR3 is built from 12 residues. Germline V gene data show CDR1 as LNHDA and CDR2 as SQIVND (reference sequence). CDR3 DNA sequence: TGTGCCAGTAGTATTTCCGACTATGGCTACACCTTC. Translation: CASSISDYGYTF.

J is TRBJ2-3 and V is TRBV15; 9 nucleotides match TRBD2. V lost 3 bases, J lost 4 bases, and 2 bases stayed unmatched. The CDR3 contains 14 residues. Germline V gene lookup returns CDR1 LNHNV and CDR2 YYDKDF (reference sequence). DNA of the CDR3: TGTGCCACCAGCAGTGGACTAGCGTCAGATACGCAGTATTTT. Its translation: CATSSGLASDTQYF.

The J gene is TRBJ1-2, the V gene TRBV12-3 or TRBV12-4; the D is unclear. CDR3 length equals 13 residues. V was cut by 8 bases and J by 6 bases, with 16 bases left in between. The CDR3 loop is CASRDLPSHGYTF. The CDR3 nucleotides are TGTGCCAGCCGGGATTTACCGTCCCATGGCTACACCTTC.

The J gene is TRBJ2-2, the V gene TRBV7-2; 7 bases are shared with TRBD2. With V trimmed by 0 bases and J by 1 base, 2 bases remained unmatched. From germline, CDR1 is SGHTA and CDR2 FQGNSA. This CDR3 comprises 16 residues. For the CDR3, the DNA is TGTGCCAGCAGCTTAGCGCCTAGCGGGAACACCGGGGAGCTGTTTTTT. It yields the protein CASSLAPSGNTGELFF. The full variable domain, rest sourced from reference TRBV7-2 and TRBJ2-2, is GAGVSQSPSNKVTEKGKDVELRCDPISGHTALYWYRQSLGQGLEFLIYFQGNSAPDKSGLPSDRFSAERTGGSVSTLTIQRTQQEDSAVYLCASSLAPSGNTGELFFGEGSRLTVL.

The gene calls are TRBV12-3 or TRBV12-4 and TRBJ2-1; D uncertain. The CDR3 extends over 12 amino acids. V lost 6 bases and J 4 bases, leaving 7 bases between the germline ends. This CDR3 reads CASRAAYNEQFF. Here the CDR3 DNA reads TGTGCCAGCAGGGCAGCTTACAATGAGCAGTTCTTC.

V is TRBV19 and J is TRBJ1-3; TRBD1 might be the D (5 bases). Germline lookup yields CDR1 LNHDA and CDR2 SQIVND (reference sequence). The CDR3 sequence is 12 residues long. The ends were cut back, 8 bases at V and 4 bases at J, with 9 bases in the middle. The CDR3: CASGARGNTIYF. In nucleotides, the CDR3 is TGTGCCAGTGGGGCCAGAGGAAACACCATATATTTT.

Note on this clone: Mismatch with germline at one junction end may stem from a read error. This chain connects TRBV27 to TRBJ2-6, with 8 bases aligning to TRBD1. This CDR3 has 14 amino acids. Germline V gene sequence: CDR1 MNHEY, CDR2 SMNVEV (reference sequence). The CDR3 here is CASSFRGQASVLTF. The CDR3 DNA sequence: TGTGCCAGCAGTTTTCGGGGACAGGCCAGCGTCCTGACTTTC.

The chain has TRBV19 and TRBJ2-1, with D hard to call. The CDR3 is 17 residues long. The germline gives CDR1 LNHDA, CDR2 SQIVND (reference sequence). Trimming shortened V by 3 bases and J by 7 bases, and 22 bases separated the two germline ends. The CDR3 DNA reads TGTGCCAGTAGTATCTTAAAGGCGGCTATGATGCCTAATGAGCAGTTCTTC. Translated, it gives CASSILKAAMMPNEQFF.